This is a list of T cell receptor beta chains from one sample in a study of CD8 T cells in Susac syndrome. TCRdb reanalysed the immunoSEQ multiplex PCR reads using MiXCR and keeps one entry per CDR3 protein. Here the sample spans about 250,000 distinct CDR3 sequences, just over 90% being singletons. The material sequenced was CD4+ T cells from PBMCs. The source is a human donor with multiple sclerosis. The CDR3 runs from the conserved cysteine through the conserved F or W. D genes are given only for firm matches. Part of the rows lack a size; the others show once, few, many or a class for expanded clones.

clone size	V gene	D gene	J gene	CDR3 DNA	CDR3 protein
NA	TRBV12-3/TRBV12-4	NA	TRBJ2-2	TGTGCCAGCAGCTTTAACTGGGGGGCACACGGGGAGCTGTTTTTT	CASSFNWGAHGELFF
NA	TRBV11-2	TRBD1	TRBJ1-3	TGTGCCAGCAGCACCCCCAGGGGGCCCCTTACCGTCGTCTCTGGAAACACCATATATTTT	CASSTPRGPLTVVSGNTIYF
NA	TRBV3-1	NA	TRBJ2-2	TGTGCCAGCAGCCAACCTACCGGGACCCACACCGGGGAGCTGTTTTTT	CASSQPTGTHTGELFF
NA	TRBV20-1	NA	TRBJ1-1	TGCAGTGCTGGGCGAGCGGGGCTACCGAACACTGAAGCTTTCTTT	CSAGRAGLPNTEAFF
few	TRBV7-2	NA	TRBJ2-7	TGTGCCAGCAGCTTAGGTCTAGCCTCCTACGAGCAGTACTTC	CASSLGLASYEQYF
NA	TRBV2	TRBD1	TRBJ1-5	TGTGCCAGCGGACAGGGGTGGGACAATCAGCCCCAGCATTTT	CASGQGWDNQPQHF
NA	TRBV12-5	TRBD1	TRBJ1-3	TGTGCTAGTGGTCACGGGGACAGGGGAAACACCATATATTTT	CASGHGDRGNTIYF
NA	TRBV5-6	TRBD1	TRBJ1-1	TGTGCCAGCAGCTTCACGTTCACAGGGGGCACTGAAGCTTTCTTT	CASSFTFTGGTEAFF
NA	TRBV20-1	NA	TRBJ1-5	TGCAGTGCTAGAGATCGGGGGGGCAGGGCAGCCCAGCATTTT	CSARDRGGRAAQHF
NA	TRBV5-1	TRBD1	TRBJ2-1	TGCGCCAGTGGGACAGGGGGTGAGGTCCCCCTCAATTTC	CASGTGGEVPLNF
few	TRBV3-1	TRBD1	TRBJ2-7	TGTGCCAGCAGCCAGGGGACAGGGGACGAGCAGTACTTC	CASSQGTGDEQYF
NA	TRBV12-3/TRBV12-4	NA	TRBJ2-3	TGTGCCAGCAGTTCGGCCCGCACAGATACGCAGTATTTT	CASSSARTDTQYF
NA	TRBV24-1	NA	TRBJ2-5	TGTGCCACGGGGGGTGACTTAGAAGAGACCCAGTACTTC	CATGGDLEETQYF
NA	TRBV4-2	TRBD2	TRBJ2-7	TGTGCCAGCAGCCAAGATGGGGTAGCGGGGGCCTACGAGCAGTACTTC	CASSQDGVAGAYEQYF
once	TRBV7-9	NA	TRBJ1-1	TGTGCCAGCAGTGGGACGCCCGGGAACACTGAAGCTTTCTTT	CASSGTPGNTEAFF
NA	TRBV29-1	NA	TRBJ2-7	TGCAGCGTTGCCGAGGGAGGGGGCCACGAGCAGTACTTC	CSVAEGGGHEQYF
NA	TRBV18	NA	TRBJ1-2	TGTGCCAGCTCACCGCTTGGGGCCGTACGGAAACTTCCTGGCTACACCTTC	CASSPLGAVRKLPGYTF
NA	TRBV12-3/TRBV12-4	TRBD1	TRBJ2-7	TGTGCCAGCAGAAGACAGGGGATCTACGAGCAGTACTTC	CASRRQGIYEQYF
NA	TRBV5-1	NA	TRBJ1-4	TGCGCCAGCAGCTTGGGGCAGTTAAATGAAAAACTGTTTTTT	CASSLGQLNEKLFF
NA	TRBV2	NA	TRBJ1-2	TGTGCCAGCAGTGAGGCGGGTGGGGATGGCTACACCTTC	CASSEAGGDGYTF
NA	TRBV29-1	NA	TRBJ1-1	TGCAGCGTTGAAGGCCAAATCACTGAAGCTTTCTTT	CSVEGQITEAFF
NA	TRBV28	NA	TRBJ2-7	TGTGCCAGCACCCACGACCAGGGTCACGACGAGCAGTACTTC	CASTHDQGHDEQYF
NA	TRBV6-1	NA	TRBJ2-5	TGTGCCAGCAGTGTAGGGGGGGAGACCCAGTACTTC	CASSVGGETQYF
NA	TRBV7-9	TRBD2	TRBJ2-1	TGTGCCAGCAGCATAGGGCGACTAGCGGGCGCGCAGTTCTTC	CASSIGRLAGAQFF
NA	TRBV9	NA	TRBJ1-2	TGTGCCAGCAGCGTAGGAGGGGGGGCCACGGACTATGGCTACACCTTC	CASSVGGGATDYGYTF
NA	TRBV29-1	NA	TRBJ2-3	TGCAGCGTTGACAAACAGGGTAGCGGGTGGAATACGCAGTATTTT	CSVDKQGSGWNTQYF
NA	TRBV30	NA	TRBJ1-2	TGTGCCTGGAGTGTGACAGCAAACTATGGCTACACCTTC	CAWSVTANYGYTF
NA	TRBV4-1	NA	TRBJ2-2	TGCGCCAGCAGCCAAGGAACAGGGTCCGGGGAGCTGTTTTTT	CASSQGTGSGELFF
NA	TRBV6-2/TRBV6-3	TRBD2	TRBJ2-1	TGTGCCAGCAGCCCCCCCCGCGGGAGGGCTATGGAGGATGAGCAGTTCTTC	CASSPPRGRAMEDEQFF
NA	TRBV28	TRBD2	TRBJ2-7	TGTGCCAGCACCACGGGGGGGACATACGAGCAGTACTTC	CASTTGGTYEQYF
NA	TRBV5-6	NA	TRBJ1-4	TGTGCCAGCAGCTTGGCTGGGGCCGGTGAAAAACTGTTTTTT	CASSLAGAGEKLFF
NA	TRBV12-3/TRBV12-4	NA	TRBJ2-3	TGTGCCAGCAGTTTAGGGTATTTT	CASSLGYF
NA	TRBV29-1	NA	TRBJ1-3	TGCAGCGTTGAAGAGGGAAACACCATATATTTT	CSVEEGNTIYF
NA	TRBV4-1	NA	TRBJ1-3	TGCGCCAGCAGCCAAACACAGCGCTCTGGAAACACCATATATTTT	CASSQTQRSGNTIYF
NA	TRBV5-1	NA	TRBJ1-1	TGCGCCAGCAGCTTTGGGCAGGACACTGAAGCTTTCTTT	CASSFGQDTEAFF
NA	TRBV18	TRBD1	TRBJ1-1	TGTGCCAGCTCACCACGGGACAGGGGGAACACTGAAGCTTTCTTT	CASSPRDRGNTEAFF
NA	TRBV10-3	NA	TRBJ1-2	TGTGCCATCAGTGATGGGCCAGGGGCTAGCTACACCTTC	CAISDGPGASYTF
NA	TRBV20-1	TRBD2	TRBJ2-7	TGCAGTGCCGGGGGGGGGACCTACGAGCAGTACTTC	CSAGGGTYEQYF
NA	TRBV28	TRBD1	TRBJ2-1	TGTGCCAGCAGCCCTACAGGGGCTGGGGTAAATGAGCAGTTCTTC	CASSPTGAGVNEQFF
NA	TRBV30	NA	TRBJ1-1	TGTGCCTGGAACAGGATCGGATTATTAGGCACTGAAGCTTTCTTT	CAWNRIGLLGTEAFF
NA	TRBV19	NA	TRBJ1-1	TGTGCCAGTAGTGAGACAGTTAACACTGAAGCTTTCTTT	CASSETVNTEAFF
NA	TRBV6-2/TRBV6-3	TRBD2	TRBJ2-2	TGTGCCAGCAGTTACCAGCGGGATAACGGGGAGCTGTTTTTT	CASSYQRDNGELFF
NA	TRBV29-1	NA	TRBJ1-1	TGCAGCGTTGAGTCGGCATCGAACACTGAAGCTTTCTTT	CSVESASNTEAFF
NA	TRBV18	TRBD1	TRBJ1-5	TGTGCCAGCTCCCCCGGACAGGGCCTCTCCAATCAGCCCCAGCATTTT	CASSPGQGLSNQPQHF
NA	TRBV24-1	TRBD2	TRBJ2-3	TGTGCCACCAGTGATCCCGGGACTAGCGTGGATACGCAGTATTTT	CATSDPGTSVDTQYF